The rows below give T cell receptor beta chains drawn from one sample of a study of T cells after yellow fever vaccination. TCRdb reprocessed the 5' RACE reads with MiXCR, giving one entry per CDR3 protein. The repertoire holds around 600,000 distinct CDR3 sequences, with more than 9% as singletons. The sample here was PBMCs, taken on the day of the yellow fever booster vaccination. These receptor sequences come from a man aged 30 to 45 who received the YFV17D yellow fever vaccine. Both conserved end residues are part of each CDR3. The D gene is left open where the match is weak. Size values are once, few and many counts, or a class for expanded clones, and some rows have none.

D	V	size	J	CDR3	DNA
TRBD1	TRBV3-1	few	TRBJ2-3	CASSPQGGSDTQYF	TGTGCCAGCAGCCCTCAAGGGGGCTCAGATACGCAGTATTTT
NA	TRBV6-5	NA	TRBJ1-1	CASSYSTSRGEAFF	TGTGCCAGCAGTTACTCGACCTCGCGGGGTGAAGCTTTCTTT
TRBD2	TRBV7-2	few	TRBJ2-2	CASSAGVSSTGELFF	TGTGCCAGCAGCGCGGGAGTCTCGAGCACCGGGGAGCTGTTTTTT
TRBD1	TRBV29-1	NA	TRBJ2-2	CSVTGDTGELFF	TGCAGCGTGACAGGGGACACCGGGGAGCTGTTTTTT
NA	TRBV7-9	NA	TRBJ2-7	CASSLGGSRRGEQYF	TGTGCCAGCAGCTTAGGCGGGTCCCGGCGTGGCGAGCAGTACTTC
TRBD1	TRBV27	few	TRBJ1-1	CASTTAQGALTEAFF	TGTGCCAGCACTACCGCACAGGGGGCGCTTACTGAAGCTTTCTTT
NA	TRBV5-1	NA	TRBJ2-2	CASTASMSTGELFF	TGCGCCAGCACTGCTAGCATGTCCACCGGGGAGCTGTTTTTT
NA	TRBV29-1	few	TRBJ2-1	CSVVVSRSEQFF	TGCAGCGTTGTAGTTTCTCGCAGTGAGCAGTTCTTC
NA	TRBV29-1	few	TRBJ1-2	CSVEGWDGYTF	TGCAGCGTCGAGGGGTGGGACGGCTACACCTTC
NA	TRBV5-6	few	TRBJ2-2	CASIGFGELFF	TGTGCCAGCATCGGGTTCGGGGAGCTGTTTTTT
TRBD1	TRBV28	many	TRBJ1-2	CASKSGQGVENGYTF	TGTGCCAGCAAATCCGGACAGGGCGTGGAGAATGGCTACACCTTC
NA	TRBV7-2	once	TRBJ2-3	CASGFGGADTQYF	TGTGCCAGCGGCTTTGGGGGAGCAGATACGCAGTATTTT
TRBD1	TRBV27	few	TRBJ2-7	CASSLSGQGSYEQYF	TGTGCCAGCAGTTTATCGGGACAGGGGAGCTACGAGCAGTACTTC
TRBD1	TRBV12-3/TRBV12-4	few	TRBJ2-1	CASSFPGQGMVNEQFF	TGTGCCAGCAGTTTCCCGGGACAGGGAATGGTCAATGAGCAGTTCTTC
NA	TRBV6-5	NA	TRBJ1-1	CASRTGLKAFF	TGTGCCAGCAGAACTGGGCTTAAAGCTTTCTTT
NA	TRBV10-3	few	TRBJ1-5	CAISTGPGNQPQHF	TGTGCCATCAGTACCGGTCCAGGCAATCAGCCCCAGCATTTT
TRBD1	TRBV12-3/TRBV12-4	few	TRBJ2-2	CASSSNPGTDGAGELFF	TGTGCCAGCAGTTCGAATCCCGGGACAGATGGGGCCGGGGAGCTGTTTTTT
TRBD2	TRBV5-1	few	TRBJ2-7	CASSLTGSGGPTYEQYF	TGCGCCAGCAGCTTGACGGGGTCGGGGGGGCCGACGTACGAGCAGTACTTC
TRBD1	TRBV6-5	few	TRBJ2-2	CASSYSVRGRSGELFF	TGTGCCAGCAGTTACTCAGTCAGGGGGCGTTCCGGGGAGCTGTTTTTT
NA	TRBV7-3	few	TRBJ2-6	CASRGGAGANVLTF	TGTGCCAGCAGGGGTGGGGCTGGGGCCAACGTCCTGACTTTC
TRBD1	TRBV29-1	NA	TRBJ2-7	CSVGQTYEQYF	TGCAGCGTGGGACAGACATACGAGCAGTACTTC
TRBD1	TRBV9	NA	TRBJ1-6	CASSRDIGDRGVDSPLHF	TGTGCCAGCAGCCGCGACATAGGGGACAGGGGAGTGGACTCACCCCTCCACTTT
TRBD1	TRBV20-1	few	TRBJ2-5	CSAGGQGIETQYF	TGCAGTGCTGGGGGACAGGGAATAGAGACCCAGTACTTC
NA	TRBV19	few	TRBJ1-6	CASGPGHPDSPLHF	TGTGCCAGTGGACCGGGACATCCGGATTCACCCCTCCACTTT
NA	TRBV27	NA	TRBJ2-1	CASSLRGREGNEQFF	TGTGCCAGCAGTTTACGGGGGCGTGAGGGTAATGAGCAGTTCTTC
TRBD2	TRBV20-1	few	TRBJ2-1	CSARPTSGRNLVGNEQFF	TGCAGTGCTAGGCCGACTAGCGGGAGGAATTTGGTTGGCAATGAGCAGTTCTTC
NA	TRBV29-1	NA	TRBJ2-2	CSVNENTGELFF	TGCAGCGTCAACGAGAACACCGGGGAGCTGTTTTTT
TRBD1	TRBV6-1	NA	TRBJ1-6	CASSPGQVGSYNSPLHF	TGTGCCAGCAGTCCTGGACAGGTCGGCTCCTATAATTCACCCCTCCACTTT
TRBD1	TRBV19	NA	TRBJ2-5	CASSIGDRIHETQYF	TGTGCCAGTAGTATTGGGGACAGGATCCACGAGACCCAGTACTTC
NA	TRBV21-1	NA	TRBJ2-1	CASSKGTLKGYNEQFF	TGTGCCAGCAGCAAAGGGACCCTCAAGGGGTACAATGAGCAGTTCTTC
NA	TRBV4-3	many	TRBJ2-3	CASSQASTGDTQYF	TGCGCCAGCAGCCAAGCCTCTACCGGAGATACGCAGTATTTT
NA	TRBV5-1	NA	TRBJ1-4	CASSFGRGEKLFF	TGCGCCAGCAGCTTTGGTCGGGGTGAAAAACTGTTTTTT
NA	TRBV5-1	few	TRBJ2-5	CASSLGQVQETQYF	TGCGCCAGCAGCTTGGGACAGGTACAAGAGACCCAGTACTTC
NA	TRBV14	few	TRBJ1-5	CASSQDIPREMNSSNQPQHF	TGTGCCAGCAGCCAAGATATACCCCGCGAGATGAACAGTAGCAATCAGCCCCAGCATTTT
TRBD1	TRBV20-1	NA	TRBJ1-2	CSAHDRGAGYTF	TGCAGTGCTCATGACAGGGGCGCTGGCTACACCTTC
NA	TRBV20-1	few	TRBJ2-3	CSAAGPDGTDTQYF	TGCAGTGCTGCGGGACCAGACGGCACAGATACGCAGTATTTT
TRBD2	TRBV5-1	NA	TRBJ2-1	CAITLAGGVAEQFF	TGCGCCATCACCCTAGCGGGAGGGGTCGCCGAGCAGTTCTTC
NA	TRBV9	NA	TRBJ2-1	CASSVGLDFSYNEQFF	TGTGCCAGCAGCGTAGGACTAGATTTCTCCTACAATGAGCAGTTCTTC
TRBD2	TRBV12-3/TRBV12-4	NA	TRBJ2-7	CASSPTGGEQYF	TGTGCCAGCAGTCCCACGGGGGGCGAGCAGTACTTC
NA	TRBV7-9	NA	TRBJ2-2	CAIPFAHTGELFF	TGTGCCATTCCGTTCGCTCACACCGGGGAGCTGTTTTTT
TRBD1	TRBV29-1	NA	TRBJ2-2	CSVVQGSTGELFF	TGCAGCGTTGTACAGGGGTCCACCGGGGAGCTGTTTTTT